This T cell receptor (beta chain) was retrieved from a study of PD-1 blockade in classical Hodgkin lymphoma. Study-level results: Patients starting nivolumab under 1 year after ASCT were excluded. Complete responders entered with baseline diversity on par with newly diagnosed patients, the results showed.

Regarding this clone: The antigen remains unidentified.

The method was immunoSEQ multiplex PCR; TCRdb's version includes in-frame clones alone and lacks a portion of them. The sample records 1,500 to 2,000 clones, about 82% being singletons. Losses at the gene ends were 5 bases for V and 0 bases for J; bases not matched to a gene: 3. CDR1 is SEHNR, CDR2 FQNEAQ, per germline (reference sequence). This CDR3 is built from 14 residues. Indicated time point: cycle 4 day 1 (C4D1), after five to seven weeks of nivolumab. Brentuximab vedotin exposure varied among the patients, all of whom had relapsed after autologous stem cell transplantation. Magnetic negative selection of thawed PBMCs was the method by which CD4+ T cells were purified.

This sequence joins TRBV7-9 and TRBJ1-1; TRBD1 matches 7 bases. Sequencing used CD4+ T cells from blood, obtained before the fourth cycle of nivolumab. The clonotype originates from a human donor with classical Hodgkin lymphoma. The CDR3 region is CASSMGQMNTEAFF. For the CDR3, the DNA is TGTGCCAGCAGCATGGGACAGATGAACACTGAAGCTTTCTTT.